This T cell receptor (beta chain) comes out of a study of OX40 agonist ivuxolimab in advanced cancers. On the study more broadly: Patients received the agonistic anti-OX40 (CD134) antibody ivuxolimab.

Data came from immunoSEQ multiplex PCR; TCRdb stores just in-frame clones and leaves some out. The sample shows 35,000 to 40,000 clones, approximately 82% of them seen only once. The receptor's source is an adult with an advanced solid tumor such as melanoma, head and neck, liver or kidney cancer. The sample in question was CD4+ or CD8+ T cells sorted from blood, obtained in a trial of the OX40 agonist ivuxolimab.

CDR3 loop: CASSLKWTSGRDFSYEQYF. CDR3 DNA: TGTGCCAGCAGTTTAAAGTGGACTAGCGGGAGGGATTTCTCCTACGAGCAGTACTTC. V is TRBV27 and J is TRBJ2-7; 15 bases match TRBD2. CDR1 is MNHEY, CDR2 SMNVEV, per germline (reference sequence). The CDR3 consists of 19 residues. V shed 2 bases and J 0 bases; nucleotides not matched to a gene: 8.